One sample yielded the 27 T cell receptor beta chains listed below, sequenced in a study of T-cell memory formation after mild COVID-19. TCRdb used MiXCR to reprocess the 5' RACE reads, holding one entry per CDR3 protein. This sample carries 140,000 to 150,000 distinct CDR3 sequences, 6% of them seen once, and the ten largest clones take 2% to 2.5%. Sequencing was done on a sample of PBMCs or a T cell subset sorted from them (not recorded which). The source of these receptors is an adult woman who had mild COVID-19 (a few samples of this study predate the infection). Cell type and time point are not known.

This chain connects TRBV7-9 to TRBJ1-1, with D hard to call. V dropped 5 bases and J dropped 5 bases, with 15 bases sitting between them. Germline V gene sequence: CDR1 SEHNR, CDR2 FQNEAQ (reference sequence). The length of the CDR3 is 14 residues. The CDR3: CASSPTAGSTEAFF. The CDR3, as DNA: TGTGCCAGCAGCCCCACGGCGGGGTCTACTGAAGCTTTCTTT.

The chain uses TRBV12-3 or TRBV12-4 and TRBJ1-5; D is ambiguous. Trimming left V 7 bases short and J 0 bases short, with 10 bases between. The CDR3 spans 14 residues. This CDR3 reads CASKGGSSNQPQHF. DNA of the CDR3: TGTGCCAGCAAAGGAGGGAGTAGCAATCAGCCCCAGCATTTT.

The chain recombines TRBV9 with TRBJ1-1; D is undetermined. This CDR3 has 19 residues. Trimming cost V 4 bases and J 3 bases, with 28 bases left between them. The germline V gene encodes CDR1 SGDLS and CDR2 YYNGEE. CDR3 in amino acids: CASSPKPPVRGVVYTEAFF. CDR3 DNA: TGTGCCAGCAGCCCGAAGCCCCCAGTCCGCGGGGTAGTTTACACTGAAGCTTTCTTT. Complete variable domain (other parts from reference TRBV9 and TRBJ1-1): DSGVTQTPKHLITATGQRVTLRCSPRSGDLSVYWYQQSLDQGLQFLIQYYNGEERAKGNILERFSAQQFPDLHSELNLSSLELGDSALYFCASSPKPPVRGVVYTEAFFGQGTRLTVV.

In its sample, this clonotype was seen many times. The chain combines TRBV5-1 with TRBJ2-3; TRBD2 aligns across 8 bases. Per germline, CDR1 SGHRS and CDR2 YFSETQ. The CDR3 runs to 18 residues. V was clipped by 0 bases and J by 0 bases; unmatched bases: 9. CDR3 region: CASSLVGGSGTSTDTQYF. The CDR3 DNA sequence: TGCGCCAGCAGCTTGGTAGGTGGTAGCGGGACGAGCACAGATACGCAGTATTTT.

This clonotype was counted ten times or more. The CDR3 sequence: CASSWGQNTGELFF. CDR3 DNA sequence: TGTGCCAGCTCGTGGGGGCAGAACACCGGGGAGCTGTTTTTT. The V and J genes are TRBV6-6 and TRBJ2-2; TRBD1 is a possible D gene (6 bases). Trimming took off 8 bases at V and 1 base at J, with 11 bases between the two ends. CDR1 is MNHNY, CDR2 SVGAGI, per germline (reference sequence). This CDR3 is built from 14 residues.

This chain links TRBV2 with TRBJ2-5; the D gene is possibly TRBD1 (6 bases). The CDR3 contains 15 residues. V lost 5 bases and J lost 2, with 15 bases in between. Germline CDR1 and CDR2: SNHLY and FYNNEI. This CDR3 is CASSFSPDSQETQYF. The CDR3 DNA reads as TGTGCCAGCAGTTTTAGCCCGGACAGTCAAGAGACCCAGTACTTC.

This chain joins TRBV3-1 and TRBJ2-1, with 9 bases aligning to TRBD2. The CDR3 loop spans 15 amino acids. Looked up from germline, CDR1 is LGHDT and CDR2 is YNNKEL (reference sequence). V trimming: 6 bases; J trimming: 9 bases; junction bases outside the gene matches: 12. In nucleotides, the CDR3 is TGTGCCAGCAGTTGGGCTAGCGGGACGTCGGCTGAGCAGTTCTTC. This encodes CASSWASGTSAEQFF.

This clonotype was seen many times. The V gene is TRBV29-1, the J gene TRBJ2-1; D is perhaps TRBD2 (7 bases). CDR1 SQVTM and CDR2 ANQGSEA come from the germline V gene. This CDR3 comprises 14 residues. V lost 7 bases, J lost 4 bases, and 17 bases lay in between. CDR3 sequence: CSAGAGATYNEQFF. The CDR3 nucleotides are TGCAGCGCTGGGGCGGGGGCCACGTACAATGAGCAGTTCTTC.

Only a few counts were recorded for this clonotype. The chain links TRBV2 to TRBJ1-6; perhaps TRBD1 as D (6 bases). Trimming took off 6 bases at V and 4 bases at J, with 7 bases between the two ends. Germline lookup yields CDR1 SNHLY and CDR2 FYNNEI. This CDR3 spans 13 amino acids. CDR3 protein: CASSGQYNSPLHF. The CDR3, as DNA: TGTGCCAGCAGCGGACAGTATAATTCACCCCTCCACTTT.

V is TRBV18 and J is TRBJ2-1; D possibly corresponds to TRBD2 (6 bases). The length of the CDR3 is 15 residues. Germline V gene lookup returns CDR1 KGHSH and CDR2 LQKENI. Trimming cost V 0 bases and J 5 bases, with 11 bases left between them. CDR3 coding DNA: TGTGCCAGCTCACCACCGAACCCGGGAGACAATGAGCAGTTCTTC. Protein: CASSPPNPGDNEQFF.

Ten or more counts support this clonotype. V usage is TRBV5-1 and J usage is TRBJ2-1; 13 nucleotides align to TRBD2. CDR1 SGHRS and CDR2 YFSETQ come from the germline V gene. The CDR3 consists of 19 residues. V lost 4 bases, J lost 4 bases, and 14 bases stayed unmatched. CDR3 nucleotides: TGCGCCAGCAGCCTGGATGGGACTAGCGGGGCCCTAGGGTACAATGAGCAGTTCTTC. It codes for CASSLDGTSGALGYNEQFF.

This clonotype turned up a few times. This chain joins TRBV9 and TRBJ2-2; 7 bases line up with TRBD2. CDR3 length: 16 amino acids. Germline CDR1 is SGDLS and CDR2 is YYNGEE. Germline trimming cut 0 bases from V and 2 bases from J; bases unmatched to any gene: 4. In nucleotides, the CDR3 is TGTGCCAGCAGCGTAGGCCTAGCGGATAACACCGGGGAGCTGTTTTTT. Encoded protein: CASSVGLADNTGELFF.

This clonotype appeared many times. J is TRBJ2-1 and V is TRBV4-2, with D possibly being TRBD1 or TRBD2 (5 bases each). V was trimmed by 4 bases and J by 4 bases, leaving 14 bases between them. The CDR3 has 15 amino acids. Germline CDR1 and CDR2: LGHNA and YNFKEQ. The CDR3 DNA reads TGTGCCAGCAGCCTCAGACGGGGCAAATACAATGAGCAGTTCTTC. It yields the protein CASSLRRGKYNEQFF.

This clonotype was seen only a few times. The chain links TRBV24-1 to TRBJ1-2; 8 bases map to TRBD1. The CDR3 contains 14 residues. Per the germline V gene, CDR1 is KGHDR and CDR2 is SFDVKD. V lost 4 bases and J lost 5; bases outside the gene matches: 5. The CDR3 loop is CATSEVQGAYGYTF. Here the CDR3 DNA reads TGTGCCACCAGTGAGGTCCAGGGGGCATATGGCTACACCTTC.

At least ten counts were recorded for this clonotype. Being one base from a much bigger clone, this may be a read error. The J gene is TRBJ2-7, the V gene TRBV7-2; D is perhaps TRBD2 (6 bases). This CDR3 comprises 14 residues. Trimming took off 1 base at V and 0 bases at J, with 7 bases between the two ends. Germline V lookup: CDR1 SGHTA, CDR2 FQGNSA. The CDR3 coding sequence is TGTGCCAGCAGCTTAGACGGGAGCTCCTACGAGCAGTACTTC. This codes for CASSLDGSSYEQYF.

This clonotype was seen at least ten times. J is TRBJ1-5 and V is TRBV7-8; the D gene is possibly TRBD1 (5 bases). Per germline, CDR1 SGHVS and CDR2 FQNEAQ. V was shortened by 2 bases and J by 2 bases, with 19 bases between the two germline ends. This CDR3 has 18 residues. The CDR3 region is CASSLMGDSTVGNQPQHF. CDR3 nucleotide sequence: TGTGCCAGCAGCTTAATGGGGGACTCGACTGTGGGCAATCAGCCCCAGCATTTT.

This clonotype has at least ten counts. The chain joins TRBV24-1 to TRBJ1-1; D perhaps matches TRBD1 (5 bases). Germline CDR1 reads KGHDR; CDR2 reads SFDVKD. V lost 4 bases, J lost 0 bases, and 5 bases lay in between. The CDR3 runs to 13 residues. The CDR3 coding sequence is TGTGCCACCAGTGAAGGGGTGAACACTGAAGCTTTCTTT. Translated, it gives CATSEGVNTEAFF.

This clonotype turned up a few times. The rearrangement joins TRBV4-1 to TRBJ2-3; TRBD2 aligns across 7 bases. CDR3 size: 19 residues. Germline V gene lookup returns CDR1 MGHRA and CDR2 YSYEKL. V was clipped by 1 base and J by 5 bases; unmatched bases: 18. The CDR3 here is CASSQGWVGLTLTVDTQYF. The CDR3 nucleotides read TGCGCCAGCAGCCAAGGTTGGGTGGGACTAACCTTAACAGTAGATACGCAGTATTTT.

This clonotype was observed many times. The V call is TRBV5-1, the J call TRBJ2-2; 10 nucleotides match TRBD1. The CDR3 loop spans 15 amino acids. J lost 5 bases, V lost 4 bases, and 5 bases had no gene match. The V gene's germline CDR1 is SGHRS and CDR2 YFSETQ. The CDR3 sequence is CASSPWTGGTGELFF. CDR3 coding DNA: TGCGCCAGCAGCCCCTGGACAGGGGGGACCGGGGAGCTGTTTTTT.

The V call is TRBV5-1, the J call TRBJ2-2; TRBD2 agrees at 8 bases. The J segment lost 1 base and the V segment lost 4 bases, leaving 9 bases of the junction unmatched. Germline CDR1 SGHRS, CDR2 YFSETQ. This CDR3 is 17 amino acids long. The CDR3 here is CASSTSATSGNTGELFF. The CDR3 DNA is TGCGCCAGCAGCACCTCCGCTACTAGCGGGAACACCGGGGAGCTGTTTTTT.

The chain joins TRBV30 to TRBJ1-4; 12 bases are a match to TRBD1. The junction had 3 bases not matched to a gene; V was cut back by 0 bases and J by 10 bases. This CDR3 is 14 amino acids long. Germline V lookup: CDR1 GTSNPN, CDR2 SVGIG (reference sequence). CDR3 protein: CAWSVGTGGAKLFF. CDR3 bases: TGTGCCTGGAGTGTCGGGACAGGGGGCGCAAAACTGTTTTTT.

This clonotype was counted a few times. The J gene is TRBJ2-3, the V gene TRBV2; D call uncertain. This CDR3 is built from 11 residues. The germline V gene has CDR1 SNHLY and CDR2 FYNNEI. Trimming left V 4 bases short and J 9 bases short, with 8 bases between. The CDR3 protein is CASSGRETQYF. DNA for the CDR3: TGTGCCAGCAGTGGCAGAGAAACGCAGTATTTT. Variable domain in full (rest from reference TRBV2 and TRBJ2-3): EPEVTQTPSHQVTQMGQEVILRCVPISNHLYFYWYRQILGQKVEFLVSFYNNEISEKSEIFDDQFSVERPDGSNFTLKIRSTKLEDSAMYFCASSGRETQYFGPGTRLTVL.

This clonotype has a handful of counts. V and J are TRBV12-3 or TRBV12-4 and TRBJ1-5; weak D call: TRBD1 (6 bases). V was trimmed by 5 bases and J by 2 bases, leaving 22 bases between them. This CDR3 has 18 amino acids. The DNA of the CDR3 is TGTGCCAGCAGTCCGAAGACCAACAGGGCGTTCGGCAATCAGCCCCAGCATTTT. Its translation is CASSPKTNRAFGNQPQHF.

This clonotype has only a few counts. The chain carries TRBV7-9 and TRBJ2-7; D is tentatively TRBD1 or TRBD2 (6 bases each). The CDR3 extends over 16 amino acids. Deletions cut 3 bases from V and 1 base from J, with 16 bases between. Germline CDR1 is SEHNR and CDR2 is FQNEAQ (reference sequence). In nucleotides, the CDR3 is TGTGCCAGCAGCTTGGGGGGCGGGTTAACATCCTACGAGCAGTACTTC. Amino acids: CASSLGGGLTSYEQYF.

This clonotype was counted between two and nine times. The chain links TRBV2 to TRBJ1-6, with TRBD1 identical over 7 bases. J gave up 7 bases and V 4 bases, and 10 bases lay outside the gene matches. This CDR3 is built from 16 residues. Germline CDR1 and CDR2: SNHLY and FYNNEI. The CDR3 bases are TGTGCCAGCAGTGCCCTGGGACAGCGCGGGAATTCACCCCTCCACTTT. Translating gives CASSALGQRGNSPLHF.

This clonotype has a count of ten or more. This chain uses TRBV20-1 with TRBJ1-1; D call uncertain. V shed 0 bases and J shed 3 bases, with 8 bases lying between them. The CDR3 loop spans 13 amino acids. The germline gives CDR1 DFQATT, CDR2 SNEGSKA (reference sequence). This chain's CDR3 is CSARDEVDTEAFF. The CDR3 DNA reads as TGCAGTGCTAGAGATGAGGTGGACACTGAAGCTTTCTTT.

In its sample, this clonotype was seen a few times. The chain employs TRBV5-1 and TRBJ2-3, with D perhaps matching TRBD1 or TRBD2 (5 bases each). Trimming removed 0 bases from V and 3 bases from J, with 14 bases in between. Germline CDR1 and CDR2: SGHRS and YFSETQ. The CDR3 spans 16 residues. CDR3 sequence reads: CASSLVPGAGTDTQYF. CDR3 DNA: TGCGCCAGCAGCTTGGTGCCCGGGGCGGGTACAGATACGCAGTATTTT.